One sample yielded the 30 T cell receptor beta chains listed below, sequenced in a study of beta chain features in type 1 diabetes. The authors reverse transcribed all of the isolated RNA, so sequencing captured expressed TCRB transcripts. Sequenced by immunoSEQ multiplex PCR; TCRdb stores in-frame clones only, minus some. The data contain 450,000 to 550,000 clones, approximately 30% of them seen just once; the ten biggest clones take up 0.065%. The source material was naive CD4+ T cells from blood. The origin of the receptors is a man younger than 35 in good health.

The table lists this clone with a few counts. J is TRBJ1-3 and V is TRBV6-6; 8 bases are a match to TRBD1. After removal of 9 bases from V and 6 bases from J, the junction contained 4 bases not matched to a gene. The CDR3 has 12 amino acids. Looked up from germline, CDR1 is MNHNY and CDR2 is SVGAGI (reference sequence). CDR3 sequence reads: CASGQGENTIYF. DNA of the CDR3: TGTGCCAGTGGACAGGGCGAAAACACCATATATTTT.

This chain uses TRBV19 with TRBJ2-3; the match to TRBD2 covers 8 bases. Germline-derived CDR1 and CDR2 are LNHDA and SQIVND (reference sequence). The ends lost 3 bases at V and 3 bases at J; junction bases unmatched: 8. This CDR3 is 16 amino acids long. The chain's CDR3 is CASSITGGLGTDTQYF. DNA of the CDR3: TGTGCCAGTAGTATCACGGGAGGGCTGGGGACAGATACGCAGTATTTT. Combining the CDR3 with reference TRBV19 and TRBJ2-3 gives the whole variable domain DGGITQSPKYLFRKEGQNVTLSCEQNLNHDAMYWYRQDPGQGLRLIYYSQIVNDFQKGDIAEGYSVSREKKESFPLTVTSAQKNPTAFYLCASSITGGLGTDTQYFGPGTRLTVL.

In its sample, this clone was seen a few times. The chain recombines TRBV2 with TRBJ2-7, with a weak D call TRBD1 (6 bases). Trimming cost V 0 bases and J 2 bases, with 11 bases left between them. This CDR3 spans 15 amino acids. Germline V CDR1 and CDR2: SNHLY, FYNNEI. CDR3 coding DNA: TGTGCCAGCAGTGAAGCTACAGGGAGAGCCTACGAGCAGTACTTC. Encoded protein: CASSEATGRAYEQYF. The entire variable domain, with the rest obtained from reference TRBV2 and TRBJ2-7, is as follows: EPEVTQTPSHQVTQMGQEVILRCVPISNHLYFYWYRQILGQKVEFLVSFYNNEISEKSEIFDDQFSVERPDGSNFTLKIRSTKLEDSAMYFCASSEATGRAYEQYFGPGTRLTVT.

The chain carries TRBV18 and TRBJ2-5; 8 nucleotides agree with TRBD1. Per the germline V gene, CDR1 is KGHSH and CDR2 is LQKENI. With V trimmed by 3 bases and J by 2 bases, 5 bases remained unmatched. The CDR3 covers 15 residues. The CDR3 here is CASSPRDRQQETQYF. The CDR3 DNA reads TGTGCCAGCTCACCCCGGGACAGGCAACAAGAGACCCAGTACTTC.

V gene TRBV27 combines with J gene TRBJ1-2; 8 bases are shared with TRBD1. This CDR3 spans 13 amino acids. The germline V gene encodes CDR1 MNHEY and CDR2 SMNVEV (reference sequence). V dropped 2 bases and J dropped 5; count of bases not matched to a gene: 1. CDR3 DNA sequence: TGTGCCAGCAGTTTAACAGGGGGGTATGGCTACACCTTC. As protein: CASSLTGGYGYTF.

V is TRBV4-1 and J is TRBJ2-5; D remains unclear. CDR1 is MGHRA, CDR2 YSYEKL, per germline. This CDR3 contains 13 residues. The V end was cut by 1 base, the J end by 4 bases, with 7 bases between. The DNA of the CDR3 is TGCGCCAGCAGCCAAGGCCCTATAGAGACCCAGTACTTC. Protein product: CASSQGPIETQYF.

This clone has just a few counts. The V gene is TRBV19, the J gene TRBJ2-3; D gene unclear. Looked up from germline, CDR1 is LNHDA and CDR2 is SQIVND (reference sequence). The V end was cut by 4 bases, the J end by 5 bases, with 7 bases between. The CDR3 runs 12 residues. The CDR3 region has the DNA TGTGCCAGTAGTACCTCCGGAGATACGCAGTATTTT. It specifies CASSTSGDTQYF.

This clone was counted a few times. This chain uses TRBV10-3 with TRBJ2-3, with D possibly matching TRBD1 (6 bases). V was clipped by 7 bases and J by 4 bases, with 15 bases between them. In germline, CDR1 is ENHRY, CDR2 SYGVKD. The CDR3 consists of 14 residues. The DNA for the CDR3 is TGTGCCATCACCCCCGGAGCAGGGGCAGATACGCAGTATTTT. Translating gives CAITPGAGADTQYF.

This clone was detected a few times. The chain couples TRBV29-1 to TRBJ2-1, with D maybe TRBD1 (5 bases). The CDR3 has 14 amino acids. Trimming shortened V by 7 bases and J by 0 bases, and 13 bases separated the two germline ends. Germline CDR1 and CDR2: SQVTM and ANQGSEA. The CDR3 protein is CSGLGVLSYNEQFF. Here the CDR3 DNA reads TGCAGCGGGTTAGGGGTCCTCTCCTACAATGAGCAGTTCTTC.

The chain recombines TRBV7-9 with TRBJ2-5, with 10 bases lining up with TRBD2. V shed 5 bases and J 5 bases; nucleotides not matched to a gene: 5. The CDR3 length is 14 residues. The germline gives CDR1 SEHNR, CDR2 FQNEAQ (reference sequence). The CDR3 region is CASSPGTSVETQYF. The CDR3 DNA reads TGTGCCAGCAGCCCAGGGACTAGCGTCGAGACCCAGTACTTC.

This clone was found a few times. CDR3 DNA sequence: TGCAGCGTTGAAGATTCATCGAAAGCAGGGGGCTGGTACGAGCAGTACTTC. It translates to CSVEDSSKAGGWYEQYF. The V gene is TRBV29-1, the J gene TRBJ2-7, with 8 bases aligning to TRBD1. The V gene end was trimmed by 0 bases and the J gene end by 4 bases; junction bases not matched to a gene: 14. The CDR3 consists of 17 residues. The germline V gene has CDR1 SQVTM and CDR2 ANQGSEA.

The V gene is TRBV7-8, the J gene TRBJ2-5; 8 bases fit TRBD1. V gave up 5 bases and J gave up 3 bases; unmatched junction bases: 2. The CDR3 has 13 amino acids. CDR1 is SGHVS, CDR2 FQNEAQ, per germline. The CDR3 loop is CASSTDREETQYF. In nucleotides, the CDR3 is TGTGCCAGCAGCACGGACAGGGAAGAGACCCAGTACTTC.

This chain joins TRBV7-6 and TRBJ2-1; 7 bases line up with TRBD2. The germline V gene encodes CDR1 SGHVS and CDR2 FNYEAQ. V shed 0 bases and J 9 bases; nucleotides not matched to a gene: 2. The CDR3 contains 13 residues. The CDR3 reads CASSLAASGEQFF. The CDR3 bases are TGTGCCAGCAGCTTAGCGGCTAGCGGTGAGCAGTTCTTC.

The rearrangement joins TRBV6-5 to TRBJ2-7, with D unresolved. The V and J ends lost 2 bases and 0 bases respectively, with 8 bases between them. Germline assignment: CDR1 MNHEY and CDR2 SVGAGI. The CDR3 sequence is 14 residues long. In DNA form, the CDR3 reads TGTGCCAGCAGTTACAGGACGGTCTCCTACGAGCAGTACTTC. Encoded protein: CASSYRTVSYEQYF.

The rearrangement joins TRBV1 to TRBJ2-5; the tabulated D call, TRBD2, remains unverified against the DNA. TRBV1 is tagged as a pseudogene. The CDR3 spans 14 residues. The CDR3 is CTSSPGLAQETQYF. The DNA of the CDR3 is TGCACCAGCAGCCCGGGACTAGCACAGGAGACCCAGTACTTC.

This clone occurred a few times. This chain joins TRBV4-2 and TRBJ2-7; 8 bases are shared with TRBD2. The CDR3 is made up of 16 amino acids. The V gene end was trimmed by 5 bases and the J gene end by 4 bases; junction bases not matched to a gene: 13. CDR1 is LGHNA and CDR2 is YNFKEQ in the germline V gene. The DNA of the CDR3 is TGTGCCAGCAGCAACAAGGCGGGGGGAAGGGGATACGAGCAGTACTTC. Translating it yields CASSNKAGGRGYEQYF.

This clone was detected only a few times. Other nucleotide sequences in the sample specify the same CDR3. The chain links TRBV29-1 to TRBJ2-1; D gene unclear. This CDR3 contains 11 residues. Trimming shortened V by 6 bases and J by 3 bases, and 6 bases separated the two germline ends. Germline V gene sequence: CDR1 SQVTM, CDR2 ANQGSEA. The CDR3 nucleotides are TGCAGCGTCGACCGCTACAATGAGCAGTTCTTC. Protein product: CSVDRYNEQFF.

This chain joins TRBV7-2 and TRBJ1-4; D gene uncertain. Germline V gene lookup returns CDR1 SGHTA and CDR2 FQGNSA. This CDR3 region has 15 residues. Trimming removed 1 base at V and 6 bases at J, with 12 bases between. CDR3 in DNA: TGTGCCAGCAGCTTAGGAGGTTCATCAGATGAAAAACTGTTTTTT. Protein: CASSLGGSSDEKLFF.

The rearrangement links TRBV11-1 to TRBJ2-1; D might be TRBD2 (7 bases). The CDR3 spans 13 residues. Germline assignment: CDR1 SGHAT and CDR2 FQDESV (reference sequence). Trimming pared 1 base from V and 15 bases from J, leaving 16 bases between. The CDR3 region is CASSLGTGGHRFF. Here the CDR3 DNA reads TGTGCCAGCAGCTTAGGGACGGGGGGCCATCGGTTCTTC.

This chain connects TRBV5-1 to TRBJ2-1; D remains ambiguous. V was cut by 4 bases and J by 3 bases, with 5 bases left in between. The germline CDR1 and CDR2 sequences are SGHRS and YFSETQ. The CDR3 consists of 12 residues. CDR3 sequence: CASSESYNEQFF. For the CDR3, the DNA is TGCGCCAGCAGCGAGAGCTACAATGAGCAGTTCTTC.

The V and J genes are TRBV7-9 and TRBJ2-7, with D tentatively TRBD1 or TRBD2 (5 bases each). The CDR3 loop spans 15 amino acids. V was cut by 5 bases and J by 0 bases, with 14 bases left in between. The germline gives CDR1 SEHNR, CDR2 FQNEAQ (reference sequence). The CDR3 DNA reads TGTGCCAGCAGCCACCCTGAGGGGCCCTCCTACGAGCAGTACTTC. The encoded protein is CASSHPEGPSYEQYF.

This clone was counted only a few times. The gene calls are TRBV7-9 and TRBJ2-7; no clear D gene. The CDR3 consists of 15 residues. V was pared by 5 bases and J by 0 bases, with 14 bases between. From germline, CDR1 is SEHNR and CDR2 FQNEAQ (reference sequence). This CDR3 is CASSLGAGFSYEQYF. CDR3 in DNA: TGTGCCAGCAGCCTAGGAGCCGGATTCTCCTACGAGCAGTACTTC.

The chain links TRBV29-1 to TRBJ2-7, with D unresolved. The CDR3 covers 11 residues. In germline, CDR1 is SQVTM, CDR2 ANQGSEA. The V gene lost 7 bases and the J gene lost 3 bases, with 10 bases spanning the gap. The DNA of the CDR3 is TGCAGCGGTCGATGGCACTACGAGCAGTACTTC. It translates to CSGRWHYEQYF.

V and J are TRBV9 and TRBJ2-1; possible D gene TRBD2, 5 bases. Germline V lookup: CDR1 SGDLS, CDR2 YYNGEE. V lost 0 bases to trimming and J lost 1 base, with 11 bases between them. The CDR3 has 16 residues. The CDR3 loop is CASSVGREWSYNEQFF. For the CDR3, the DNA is TGTGCCAGCAGCGTAGGCCGGGAATGGTCCTACAATGAGCAGTTCTTC.

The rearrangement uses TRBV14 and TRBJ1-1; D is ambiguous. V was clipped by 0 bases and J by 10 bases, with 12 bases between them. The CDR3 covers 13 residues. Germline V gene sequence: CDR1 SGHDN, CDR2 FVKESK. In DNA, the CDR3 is TGTGCCAGCAGCCAAGAGAGCGCCGGAGGAGCTTTCTTT. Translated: CASSQESAGGAFF.

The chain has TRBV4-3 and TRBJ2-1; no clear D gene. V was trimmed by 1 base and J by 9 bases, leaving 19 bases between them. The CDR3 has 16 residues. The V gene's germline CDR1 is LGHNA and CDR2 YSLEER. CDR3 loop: CASSQGVNSQAREQFF. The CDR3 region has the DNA TGCGCCAGCAGCCAAGGAGTAAACTCCCAGGCTCGTGAGCAGTTCTTC.

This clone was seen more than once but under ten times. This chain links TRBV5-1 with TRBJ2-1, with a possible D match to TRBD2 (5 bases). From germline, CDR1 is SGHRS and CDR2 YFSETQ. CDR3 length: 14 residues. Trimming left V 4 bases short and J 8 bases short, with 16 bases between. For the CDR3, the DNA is TGCGCCAGCAGCGGGTTACTAGGGTCGCATGAGCAGTTCTTC. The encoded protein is CASSGLLGSHEQFF.

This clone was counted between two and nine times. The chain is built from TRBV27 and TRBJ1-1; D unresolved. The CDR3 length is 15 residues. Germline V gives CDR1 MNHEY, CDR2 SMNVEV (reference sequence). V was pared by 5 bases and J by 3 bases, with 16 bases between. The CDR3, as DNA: TGTGCCAGCAGTCCCTTTCTCCTGAGGTACACTGAAGCTTTCTTT. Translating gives CASSPFLLRYTEAFF.

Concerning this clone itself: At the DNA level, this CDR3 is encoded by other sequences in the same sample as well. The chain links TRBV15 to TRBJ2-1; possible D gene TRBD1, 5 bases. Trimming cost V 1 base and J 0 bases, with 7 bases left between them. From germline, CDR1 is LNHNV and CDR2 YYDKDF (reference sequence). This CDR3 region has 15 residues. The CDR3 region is CATSRGGSSYNEQFF. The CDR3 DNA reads TGTGCCACCAGCAGAGGGGGCAGCTCCTACAATGAGCAGTTCTTC.

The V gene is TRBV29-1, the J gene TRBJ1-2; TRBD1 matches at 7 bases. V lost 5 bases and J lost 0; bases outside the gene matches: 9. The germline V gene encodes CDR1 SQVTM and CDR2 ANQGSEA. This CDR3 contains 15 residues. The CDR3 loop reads CSVLSARGTNYGYTF. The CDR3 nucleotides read TGCAGCGTTTTGAGTGCCAGGGGGACTAACTATGGCTACACCTTC.